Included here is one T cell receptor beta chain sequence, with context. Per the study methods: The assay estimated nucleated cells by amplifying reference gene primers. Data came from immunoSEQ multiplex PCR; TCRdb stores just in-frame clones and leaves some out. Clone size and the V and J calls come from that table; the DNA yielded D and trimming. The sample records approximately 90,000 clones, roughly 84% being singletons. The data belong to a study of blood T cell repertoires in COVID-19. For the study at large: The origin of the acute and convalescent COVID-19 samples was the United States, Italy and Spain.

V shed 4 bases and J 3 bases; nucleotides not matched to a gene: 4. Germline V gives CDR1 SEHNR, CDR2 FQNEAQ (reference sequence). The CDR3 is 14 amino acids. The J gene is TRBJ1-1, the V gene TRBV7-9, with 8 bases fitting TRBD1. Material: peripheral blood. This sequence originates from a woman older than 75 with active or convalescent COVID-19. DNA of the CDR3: TGTGCCAGCAGCTGGGGACAGGACCACACTGAAGCTTTCTTT. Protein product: CASSWGQDHTEAFF. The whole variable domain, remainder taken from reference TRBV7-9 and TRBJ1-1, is DTGVSQNPRHKITKRGQNVTFRCDPISEHNRLYWYRQTLGQGPEFLTYFQNEAQLEKSRLLSDRFSAERPKGSFSTLEIQRTEQGDSAMYLCASSWGQDHTEAFFGQGTRLTVV.